The next 9 T cell receptor beta chains were all read from a single sample in a study of shared clonotypes between healthy human individuals. Repertoires were generated with immunoSEQ multiplex PCR, while TCRdb's copy carries only in-frame clones and drops some. Among around 510,000 clones, roughly four fifths were seen once, and the ten largest hold approximately 12%. The specimen was PBMCs. The receptors originated from a woman in her thirties or forties in good health. Some clones in this sample may be carry-over from other donors' samples.

This clone was observed a few times. This chain uses TRBV28 with TRBJ1-4; 7 bases map to TRBD1. V lost 2 bases, J lost 10 bases, and 7 bases stayed unmatched. Germline V gene lookup returns CDR1 MDHEN and CDR2 SYDVKM. The CDR3 runs to 14 residues. For the CDR3, the DNA is TGTGCCAGCAGTTTAGTTACAGGGGACAGAAAACTGTTTTTT. It encodes CASSLVTGDRKLFF.

CDR3 protein: CASSAVRGLNEQFF. The CDR3 nucleotides are TGTGCCAGCAGTGCCGTCAGGGGGCTTAATGAGCAGTTCTTC. The V call is TRBV2, the J call TRBJ2-1; 8 nucleotides line up with TRBD1. There are 14 residues in the CDR3. V trimming: 4 bases; J trimming: 7 bases; junction bases outside the gene matches: 6. Germline CDR1 is SNHLY and CDR2 is FYNNEI.

This clone was seen at least ten times. Other DNA sequences in this specimen translate into the identical CDR3. The chain is built from TRBV5-1 and TRBJ2-7; 13 bases map to TRBD2. The V segment lost 0 bases and the J segment 2 bases; nucleotides outside the gene matches: 14. Germline CDR1 reads SGHRS; CDR2 reads YFSETQ. This CDR3 has 20 amino acids. CDR3 in amino acids: CASSLDWGLAGLTPTYEQYF. CDR3 DNA sequence: TGCGCCAGCAGCTTGGACTGGGGACTAGCGGGACTCACCCCCACCTACGAGCAGTACTTC.

Written as DNA, the CDR3 is TGTGCCACCAGCAGGGGCGGGACAGGGGGCGACGAGCAGTACTTC. Amino acid sequence: CATSRGGTGGDEQYF. This chain uses TRBV15 with TRBJ2-7; 12 bases fit TRBD1. Germline CDR1 LNHNV, CDR2 YYDKDF (reference sequence). The CDR3 is 15 amino acids. Losses at the gene ends were 3 bases for V and 5 bases for J; bases not matched to a gene: 5.

The chain employs TRBV11-3 and TRBJ1-1; D is unresolved. The V gene's germline CDR1 is SGHNT and CDR2 YENEEA. CDR3 length: 12 amino acids. The germline V and J ends were trimmed by 6 bases and 1 base, with 6 bases remaining between them. CDR3 protein: CASRGRNTEAFF. CDR3 DNA: TGTGCCAGCAGGGGCCGGAACACTGAAGCTTTCTTT.

In DNA, the CDR3 is TGTGCCAGCAGCTTGCCCGGGAGTATGATAGAGACCCAGTACTTC. Translation: CASSLPGSMIETQYF. This rearrangement joins TRBV5-4 to TRBJ2-5, with D tentatively TRBD2 (6 bases). The CDR3 has 15 residues. The V end was cut by 1 base, the J end by 4 bases, with 14 bases between. CDR1 SGHNT and CDR2 YYREEE come from the germline V gene (reference sequence).

This chain joins TRBV6-1 and TRBJ1-2; possibly TRBD1 for D (5 bases). The V gene's germline CDR1 is MNHNS and CDR2 SASEGT. The length of the CDR3 is 12 residues. With 5 bases removed from V and 8 bases from J, the gap between germline ends came to 12 bases. CDR3 coding DNA: TGTGCCAGCAGTCCCCGGGACGGAGGCTACACCTTC. This translates into CASSPRDGGYTF.

The chain carries TRBV4-1 and TRBJ2-1; TRBD2 matches 16 bases. Germline CDR1 and CDR2: MGHRA and YSYEKL. The CDR3 contains 16 residues. Trimming at V came to 4 bases and at J to 9 bases, leaving 6 bases not matched to a gene. CDR3 residues: CASSPGTSGRAVEQFF. CDR3 sequence (DNA): TGCGCCAGCAGCCCCGGGACTAGCGGGAGGGCCGTTGAGCAGTTCTTC.

Only a few counts were recorded for this clone. The J gene is TRBJ2-1, the V gene TRBV7-3, with TRBD2 as a possible D gene (5 bases). The CDR3 sequence is 14 residues long. Trimming left V 5 bases short and J 4 bases short, with 12 bases between. Germline V CDR1 and CDR2: SGHTA, FQGTGA. CDR3 region: CASSQSGRYNEQFF. CDR3 nucleotides: TGTGCCAGCAGCCAAAGCGGCAGGTACAATGAGCAGTTCTTC.